Listed here is a single T cell receptor (beta chain). The antigen is undetermined. This record comes from a study of T cell responses to AZD1222 COVID-19 vaccine. Repertoires were generated with immunoSEQ multiplex PCR, while TCRdb's copy carries only in-frame clones and drops some. The sample holds about 79,000 clones; roughly nine tenths are singletons and the top ten take 28%. General study findings and limits: Unmutated regions of variants are reportedly targeted by nearly half of spike-specific TCRs. Among those given AZD1222, only six or seven were seropositive at baseline. Females made up more of the donors, who were largely white British, and clonal diversity may have come out too low.

Germline V gene sequence: CDR1 ENHRY, CDR2 SYGVKD. With 4 bases removed from V and 2 bases from J, the gap between germline ends came to 14 bases. There are 16 residues in the CDR3. This clonotype was sampled from an adult who received the AZD1222 COVID-19 vaccine. The chain couples TRBV10-3 to TRBJ2-2, with D tentatively TRBD1 (6 bases). This specimen consisted of peripheral blood, obtained 28 days after the second AZD1222 dose. The CDR3 sequence: CAISGNEGVNTGELFF. In DNA, the CDR3 is TGTGCCATCAGTGGGAACGAGGGGGTTAACACCGGGGAGCTGTTTTTT.